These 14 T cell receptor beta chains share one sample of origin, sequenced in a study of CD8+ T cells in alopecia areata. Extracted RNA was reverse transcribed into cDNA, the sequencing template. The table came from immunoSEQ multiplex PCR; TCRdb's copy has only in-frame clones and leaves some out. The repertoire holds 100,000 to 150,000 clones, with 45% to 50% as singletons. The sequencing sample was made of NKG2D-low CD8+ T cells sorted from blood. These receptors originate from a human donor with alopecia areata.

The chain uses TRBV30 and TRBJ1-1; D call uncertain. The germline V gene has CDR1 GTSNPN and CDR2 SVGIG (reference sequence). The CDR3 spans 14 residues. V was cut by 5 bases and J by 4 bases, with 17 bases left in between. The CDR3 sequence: CAWSLFGESTEAFF. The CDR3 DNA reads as TGTGCCTGGTCGTTATTTGGGGAGAGCACTGAAGCTTTCTTT.

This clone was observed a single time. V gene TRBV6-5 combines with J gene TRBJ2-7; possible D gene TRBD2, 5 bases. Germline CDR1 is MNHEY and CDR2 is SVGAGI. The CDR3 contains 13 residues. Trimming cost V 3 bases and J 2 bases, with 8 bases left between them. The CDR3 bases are TGTGCCAGCAGTTATGAGGGTGCCTACGAGCAGTACTTC. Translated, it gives CASSYEGAYEQYF.

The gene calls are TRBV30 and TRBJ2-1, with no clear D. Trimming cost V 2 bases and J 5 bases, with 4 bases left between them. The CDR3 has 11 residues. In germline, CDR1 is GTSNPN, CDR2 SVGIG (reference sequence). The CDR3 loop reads CAWSSDNEQFF. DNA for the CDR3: TGTGCCTGGAGTTCTGACAATGAGCAGTTCTTC.

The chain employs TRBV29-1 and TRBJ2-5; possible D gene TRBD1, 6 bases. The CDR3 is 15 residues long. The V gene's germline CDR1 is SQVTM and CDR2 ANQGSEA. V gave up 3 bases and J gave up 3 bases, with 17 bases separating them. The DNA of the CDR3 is TGCAGCGTTGATGAGCAGACAGGATTGGAAGAGACCCAGTACTTC. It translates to CSVDEQTGLEETQYF.

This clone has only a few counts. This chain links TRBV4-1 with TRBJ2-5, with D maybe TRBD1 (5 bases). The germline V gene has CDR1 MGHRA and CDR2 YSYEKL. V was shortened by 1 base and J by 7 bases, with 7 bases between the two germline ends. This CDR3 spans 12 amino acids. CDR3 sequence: CASSQGQGTQYF. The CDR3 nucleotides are TGCGCCAGCAGCCAAGGGCAGGGGACCCAGTACTTC.

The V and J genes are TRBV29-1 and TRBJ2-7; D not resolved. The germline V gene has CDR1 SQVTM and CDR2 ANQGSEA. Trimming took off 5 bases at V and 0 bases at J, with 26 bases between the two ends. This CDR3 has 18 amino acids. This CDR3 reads CSVPIFPQNHNYSYEQYF. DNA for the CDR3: TGCAGCGTTCCTATTTTTCCGCAGAATCACAACTACTCCTACGAGCAGTACTTC.

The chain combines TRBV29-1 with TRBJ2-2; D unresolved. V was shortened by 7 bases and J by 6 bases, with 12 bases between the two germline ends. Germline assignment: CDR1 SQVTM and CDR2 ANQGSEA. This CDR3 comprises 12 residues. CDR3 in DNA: TGCAGCGGGAGTGTGGGTGCCGGGGAGCTGTTTTTT. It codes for CSGSVGAGELFF.

CDR3 in amino acids: CASTDSYNEQFF. The CDR3 DNA is TGTGCCAGCACAGACTCCTACAATGAGCAGTTCTTC. The genes are TRBV28 and TRBJ2-1; unclear D gene. The V and J ends lost 7 bases and 0 bases respectively, with 4 bases between them. This CDR3 has 12 amino acids. The germline gives CDR1 MDHEN, CDR2 SYDVKM. The full variable domain, rest sourced from reference TRBV28 and TRBJ2-1, is DVKVTQSSRYLVKRTGEKVFLECVQDMDHENMFWYRQDPGLGLRLIYFSYDVKMKEKGDIPEGYSVSREKKERFSLILESASTNQTSMYLCASTDSYNEQFFGPGTRLTVL.

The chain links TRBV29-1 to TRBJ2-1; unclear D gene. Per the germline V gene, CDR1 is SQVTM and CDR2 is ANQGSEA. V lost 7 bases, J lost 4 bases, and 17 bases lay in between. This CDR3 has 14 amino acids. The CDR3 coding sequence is TGCAGCGCCGGCTCGAACACCCATTACAATGAGCAGTTCTTC. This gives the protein CSAGSNTHYNEQFF.

The CDR3 nucleotides are TGTGCCAGCAGTTTAGGAACCTACGAGCAGTACTTC. Translated: CASSLGTYEQYF. The genes are TRBV28 and TRBJ2-7, with D uncertain. Germline CDR1 is MDHEN and CDR2 is SYDVKM. The ends were cut back, 2 bases at V and 2 bases at J, with 4 bases in the middle. CDR3 length equals 12 residues.

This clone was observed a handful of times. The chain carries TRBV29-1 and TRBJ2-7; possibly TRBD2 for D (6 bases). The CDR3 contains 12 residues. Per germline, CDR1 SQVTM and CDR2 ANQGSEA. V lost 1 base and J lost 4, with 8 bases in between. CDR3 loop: CSVEGGVYEQYF. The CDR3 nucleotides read TGCAGCGTTGAAGGCGGGGTGTACGAGCAGTACTTC.

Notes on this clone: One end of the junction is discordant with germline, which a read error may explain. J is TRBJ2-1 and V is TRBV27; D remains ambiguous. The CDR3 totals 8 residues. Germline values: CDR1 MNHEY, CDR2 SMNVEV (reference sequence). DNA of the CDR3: TGCGTAGTCAATGAGCAGTTCTTC. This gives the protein CVVNEQFF.

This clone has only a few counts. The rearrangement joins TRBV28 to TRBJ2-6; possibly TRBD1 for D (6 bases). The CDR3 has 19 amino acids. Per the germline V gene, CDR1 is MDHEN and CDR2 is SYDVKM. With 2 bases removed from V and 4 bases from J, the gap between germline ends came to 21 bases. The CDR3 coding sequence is TGTGCCAGCAGTTTACTACTGGGGGCATCCTTCTCGGGGGCCAACGTCCTGACTTTC. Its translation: CASSLLLGASFSGANVLTF. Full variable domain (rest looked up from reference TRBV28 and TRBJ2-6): DVKVTQSSRYLVKRTGEKVFLECVQDMDHENMFWYRQDPGLGLRLIYFSYDVKMKEKGDIPEGYSVSREKKERFSLILESASTNQTSMYLCASSLLLGASFSGANVLTFGAGSRLTVL.

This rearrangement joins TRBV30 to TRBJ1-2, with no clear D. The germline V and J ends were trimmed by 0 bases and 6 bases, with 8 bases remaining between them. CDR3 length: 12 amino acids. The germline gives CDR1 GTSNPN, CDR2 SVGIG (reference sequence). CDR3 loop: CAWSVEGHGYTF. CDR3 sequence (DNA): TGTGCCTGGAGTGTGGAGGGCCATGGCTACACCTTC.